The entry below gives a single T cell receptor beta chain sequence along with its context. These data come from a study of shared clonotypes between healthy human individuals. Genomic DNA from each subset was divided evenly over several immunoSEQ plates. The method was immunoSEQ multiplex PCR; TCRdb's version includes in-frame clones alone and lacks a portion of them. This table holds 950,000 to 1,100,000 clones, roughly 70% found once. CDR1 and CDR2 from the germline V gene are MDHEN and SYDVKM. The CDR3 consists of 14 residues. V was shortened by 3 bases and J by 2 bases, with 11 bases between the two germline ends.

This clonotype originated in a young man in good health. The V call is TRBV28, the J call TRBJ2-7; weak D call: TRBD1 (5 bases). The specimen sequenced was memory CD4+ T cells sorted from blood. Indicated subset: CD45RA-negative fraction. The CDR3 loop is CASSFSRVPYEQYF. DNA for the CDR3: TGTGCCAGCAGTTTCAGCAGGGTCCCCTACGAGCAGTACTTC.